This T cell receptor beta chain was found in a study of CD8+ T cells in alopecia areata listed by TCRdb under 2018. Study-level background: The study used high-throughput TCRbeta sequencing to examine T cell clonal expansion in alopecia areata, in both the C3H/HeJ mouse model and human patients. The RNA source kit depended on sample type: the PAXgene miRNA kit for fixed scalp, the miRNeasy kit for PBMCs, and the RNeasy kit for mouse skin. immunoSEQ multiplex PCR using 35 Vbeta forward primers and 13 Jbeta reverse primers was used to amplify TCRbeta CDR3 regions. Scalp clonality was compared among normal scalp (n=4), patchy alopecia areata scalp (n=8), and alopecia totalis/universalis scalp (n=8). On the human side, TCRbeta sequencing was run on scalp tissue and on sorted CD4+ and CD8+ peripheral blood T cells from healthy controls and from alopecia areata patients with either patchy or totalis/universalis disease. What the study reported, not specific to this receptor: Unlike mouse skin, where gammadelta T cells dominate, normal human skin contains resident alphabeta T cells that get sequenced too, which complicates analysis of the scalp TCR repertoire. Compared with mice, TCR sequences shared between patients were less clear, possibly partly because of HLA diversity across the patient population. Higher clonality and more expanded CD8+ clones were observed in lesional scalp than in normal scalp, particularly in alopecia totalis/universalis, a finding suggestive of antigenic drive.

PBMCs were isolated by density centrifugation and stained for CD3, CD4 and CD8, and CD4+ and CD8+ T cells were sorted on a FACSAria. Unaffected controls provided scalp biopsies and blood samples. Trimming leaves V shorter by 5 bases and J shorter by 3 bases, with the junction holding 8 bases beyond the gene matches. In the germline V gene, CDR1 corresponds to SGHTA and CDR2 to FQGNSA. The CDR3 goes from the cysteine to the phenylalanine over 16 residues. The DNA shown is the 48-base CDR3, in frame from base 1. Library preparation employed the immunoSEQ multiplex PCR assay. RNA was extracted from all samples and reverse transcribed into cDNA, which served as template for TCR sequencing. SuperScript III was used to make first-strand cDNA, primed with a 2:1 mix of oligo-dT and random hexamers. Amplification bias was assessed with a synthetic immune receptor repertoire, and residual bias was removed computationally. In the authors' own workflow: Raw reads were preprocessed for error removal, and CDR3 was defined according to IMGT conventions as running from the conserved cysteine to phenylalanine. Clonality was computed as 1 minus the Shannon entropy, with the entropy normalized by log2 of the number of productive unique TCRs. CD4 or CD8 identity of scalp clones was inferred by cross-referencing scalp TCRbeta sequences with sorted blood CD4 and CD8 repertoires. TCRdb obtained this table from immuneACCESS and retained in-frame rearrangements with V and J assigned. These tables miss some clones; where compared with another copy, unresolved V genes account for less than half of the shortfall, and the remainder is unexplained. V and J calls and clone size come straight from that table; D and trimming were deduced from the DNA. In all, the sample holds about 110,000 clones, and approximately 59% of those were seen once. The top ten hold 20% to 25% of the sample.

Details on this clone: Its target antigen remains unknown. No much larger clonotype is one base removed from it; base qualities were not supplied.

Sequenced sample: CD8+ T cells sorted from blood. This TCR was recovered from a human donor in good health. The chain is assembled from TRBV7-2 and TRBJ2-5; TRBD2 lines up with 11 middle nucleotides. The nucleotide sequence is TGTGCCAGCAGCCCGGCTTTGACTAGCGGGGAAGAGACCCAGTACTTC. It codes for CASSPALTSGEETQYF.